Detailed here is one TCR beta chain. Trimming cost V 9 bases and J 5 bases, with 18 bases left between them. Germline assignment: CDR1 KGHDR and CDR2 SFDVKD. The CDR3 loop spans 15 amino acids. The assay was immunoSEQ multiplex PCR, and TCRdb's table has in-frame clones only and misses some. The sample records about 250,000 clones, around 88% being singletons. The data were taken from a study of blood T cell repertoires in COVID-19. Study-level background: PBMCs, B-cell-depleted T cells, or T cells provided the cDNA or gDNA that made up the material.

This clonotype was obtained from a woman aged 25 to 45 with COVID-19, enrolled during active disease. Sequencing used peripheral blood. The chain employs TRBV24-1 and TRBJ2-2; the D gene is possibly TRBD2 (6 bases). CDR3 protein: CATALGTPRTGELFF. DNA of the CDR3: TGTGCCACCGCTCTTGGGACTCCTCGAACCGGGGAGCTGTTTTTT.